These T cell receptor beta chains were read from a single sample in a study of Ad26.COV2.S vaccination and SARS-CoV-2 variants. Produced via immunoSEQ multiplex PCR; TCRdb's table is partial and in-frame only. Here the sample spans just over 350,000 clones, 92% being singletons. The specimen comprised peripheral blood, sampled after recovery from COVID-19. The receptors stem from a human donor who had recovered from COVID-19. Each CDR3 is given with its conserved first and last residue. The D gene is left open where the match is weak. Size is stated for part of the rows, as once, few or many counts, or as a class when the clone is expanded.

TRBV19	-	TRBD1	TRBJ2-7	CASSPGTGSYEQYF	TGTGCCAGTAGTCCCGGGACAGGCAGCTACGAGCAGTACTTC
TRBV5-1	-	TRBD2	TRBJ2-3	CASSSGGPPDTQYF	TGCGCCAGCAGTAGCGGGGGGCCCCCAGATACGCAGTATTTT
TRBV5-1	-	TRBD2	TRBJ2-3	CASRGGGGTDTQYF	TGCGCCAGCAGGGGCGGGGGAGGCACAGATACGCAGTATTTT
TRBV9	once	-	TRBJ1-5	CASSVAGTPNQPQHF	TGTGCCAGCAGCGTAGCCGGGACGCCCAATCAGCCCCAGCATTTT
TRBV4-1	once	-	TRBJ1-2	CASSQMVVIPTGYTF	TGCGCCAGCAGCCAAATGGTAGTAATCCCGACGGGCTACACCTTC
TRBV7-8	once	-	TRBJ1-3	CASSPRMSGNTIYF	TGTGCCAGCAGCCCCCGTATGAGTGGAAACACCATATATTTT
TRBV24-1	-	TRBD1	TRBJ2-3	CATSVPGQGSDTQYF	TGTGCCACCAGTGTTCCGGGACAGGGGTCCGATACGCAGTATTTT
TRBV6-2/TRBV6-3	-	-	TRBJ2-7	CASSYSARSYEQYF	TGTGCCAGCAGTTACTCCGCCCGCTCCTACGAGCAGTACTTC
TRBV12-5	-	-	TRBJ1-6	CASGQGNSPLHF	TGTGCTAGTGGCCAGGGTAATTCACCCCTCCACTTT
TRBV7-8	-	-	TRBJ2-3	CASSLGGNTDTQYF	TGTGCCAGCAGTCTTGGCGGGAACACAGATACGCAGTATTTT
TRBV27	-	TRBD1	TRBJ1-5	CASSHGQGSNQPQHF	TGTGCCAGCAGTCACGGACAGGGAAGCAATCAGCCCCAGCATTTT
TRBV5-1	-	-	TRBJ2-3	CASSRGSTDTQYF	TGCGCCAGCAGTCGGGGGTCCACAGATACGCAGTATTTT
TRBV7-9	-	-	TRBJ2-1	CASSLGGRGQHHPIEQFF	TGTGCCAGCAGCTTAGGGGGGCGGGGACAACACCACCCTATTGAGCAGTTCTTC
TRBV7-9	-	-	TRBJ1-4	CASSLTGATNEKLFF	TGTGCCAGCAGCTTAACGGGGGCAACTAATGAAAAACTGTTTTTT
TRBV5-4	-	-	TRBJ1-5	CASSSGPGNQPQHF	TGTGCCAGCAGCTCCGGACCCGGCAATCAGCCCCAGCATTTT
TRBV11-3	-	TRBD1	TRBJ2-5	CASSSRTGGKETQYF	TGTGCCAGCAGCTCGAGGACAGGGGGAAAAGAGACCCAGTACTTC
TRBV6-6	-	TRBD2	TRBJ2-1	CASSRPTLAGGNNEQFF	TGTGCCAGCAGTCGACCGACTCTAGCGGGGGGGAACAATGAGCAGTTCTTC
TRBV7-9	few	-	TRBJ1-1	CASSLTGPTEAFF	TGTGCCAGCAGCTTAACGGGGCCCACTGAAGCTTTCTTT
TRBV4-3	-	-	TRBJ2-5	CASSQDEDPMDFYQETQYF	TGCGCCAGCAGCCAAGATGAAGACCCAATGGATTTTTATCAAGAGACCCAGTACTTC
TRBV13	-	-	TRBJ2-3	CASSPDFSTDTQYF	TGTGCCAGCAGCCCGGACTTTTCCACAGATACGCAGTATTTT
TRBV3-1/TRBV3-2	-	-	TRBJ1-1	CASSQDLVRQGEAFF	TGTGCCAGCAGCCAAGATCTGGTTAGGCAGGGTGAAGCTTTCTTT
TRBV5-4	-	-	TRBJ1-6	CASSLGGFEGRPLHF	TGTGCCAGCAGCTTGGGGGGGTTTGAAGGACGACCCCTCCACTTT
TRBV5-4	few	-	TRBJ1-6	CASSLGRGYNSPLHF	TGTGCCAGCAGCTTAGGACGGGGCTATAATTCACCCCTCCACTTT
TRBV13	-	TRBD2	TRBJ2-3	CASSLGGSGGASTDTQYF	TGTGCCAGCAGCTTAGGCGGCAGCGGGGGGGCGAGCACAGATACGCAGTATTTT
TRBV9	-	-	TRBJ2-7	CASSVDPGGGPLNEQYF	TGTGCCAGCAGCGTAGACCCGGGTGGGGGGCCACTCAACGAGCAGTACTTC
TRBV9	-	-	TRBJ2-1	CASSPGGGSYNEQFF	TGTGCCAGCAGCCCTGGAGGGGGATCCTACAATGAGCAGTTCTTC
TRBV7-9	-	-	TRBJ1-3	CASSSDRVSSGNTIYF	TGTGCCAGCAGCTCCGACCGCGTGAGCTCTGGAAACACCATATATTTT
TRBV4-1	-	-	TRBJ1-2	CASSQEFGTGPVF	TGCGCCAGCAGCCAAGAATTCGGGACGGGCCCCGTCTTC
TRBV10-3	-	TRBD1	TRBJ1-2	CAISEPRRTGTGYTF	TGTGCCATCAGCGAGCCCCGACGGACAGGGACCGGCTACACCTTC
TRBV6-2/TRBV6-3	few	-	TRBJ2-7	CASSLAARGEQYF	TGTGCCAGCAGTCTAGCCGCGCGGGGCGAGCAGTACTTC
TRBV3-1/TRBV3-2	-	TRBD1	TRBJ2-7	CASSQGVATGAYEQYF	TGTGCCAGCAGCCAAGGAGTGGCGACAGGGGCGTACGAGCAGTACTTC
TRBV7-7	-	-	TRBJ2-5	CASSNSGPRTQYF	TGTGCTAGCAGCAATTCGGGGCCGCGGACCCAGTACTTC
TRBV7-9	-	-	TRBJ2-1	CASSLAGVRSDEQFF	TGTGCCAGCAGCTTAGCCGGGGTGAGGAGCGATGAGCAGTTCTTC
TRBV29-1	few	TRBD1	TRBJ1-1	CSVVTGDTEAFF	TGCAGCGTTGTGACAGGGGACACTGAAGCTTTCTTT
TRBV9	-	TRBD2	TRBJ2-3	CASSPSGTSGGLGTDTQYF	TGTGCCAGCAGCCCCAGTGGGACTAGCGGGGGCCTGGGCACAGATACGCAGTATTTT
TRBV6-1	-	TRBD1	TRBJ1-2	CASSEGGGRGRRFYGYTF	TGTGCCAGCAGTGAAGGCGGGGGCAGGGGGCGACGTTTCTATGGCTACACCTTC
TRBV7-3	-	-	TRBJ2-3	CASSSLSSTDTQYF	TGTGCCAGCAGCTCCTTAAGTAGCACAGATACGCAGTATTTT
TRBV5-5	-	-	TRBJ1-3	CASSLDQGMGSGNTIYF	TGTGCCAGCAGCTTGGACCAGGGAATGGGATCTGGAAACACCATATATTTT
TRBV29-1	-	-	TRBJ1-1	CSVDLSSQAFF	TGCAGCGTTGATCTATCCAGCCAAGCTTTCTTT
TRBV28	-	-	TRBJ1-2	CASSRRTINNYGYTF	TGTGCCAGCAGCCGGCGGACGATCAATAACTATGGCTACACCTTC
TRBV24-1	-	-	TRBJ1-1	CATSDLERGTEAFF	TGTGCCACCAGTGATTTGGAGCGGGGCACTGAAGCTTTCTTT
TRBV5-6	-	TRBD1	TRBJ2-1	CASSPGQQKNEQFF	TGTGCCAGCAGCCCGGGACAGCAAAAGAATGAGCAGTTCTTC
TRBV27	-	-	TRBJ2-7	CASSSPTSLVSEQYF	TGTGCCAGCAGTTCCCCGACCTCGCTGGTCAGCGAGCAGTACTTC
TRBV11-2	-	-	TRBJ1-3	CASSPLGRTSGNTIYF	TGTGCCAGCAGCCCGCTAGGGCGGACCTCTGGAAACACCATATATTTT
TRBV9	-	-	TRBJ1-2	CASSVMVGRGYTF	TGTGCCAGCAGCGTAATGGTGGGACGGGGCTACACCTTC
TRBV6-5	-	TRBD1	TRBJ1-1	CASSPGGSGDTEAFF	TGTGCCAGCAGTCCAGGGGGCTCTGGGGACACTGAAGCTTTCTTT
TRBV7-2	-	-	TRBJ2-4	CASSSTSPRGSIQYF	TGTGCCAGCAGCTCGACTAGTCCCCGAGGAAGCATTCAGTACTTC
TRBV18	-	TRBD1	TRBJ2-2	CASSPQDRGTGELFF	TGTGCCAGCTCTCCACAGGACAGGGGGACCGGGGAGCTGTTTTTT
TRBV5-4	-	-	TRBJ1-1	CASSLPSMNTEAFF	TGTGCCAGCAGCTTACCCTCCATGAACACTGAAGCTTTCTTT
TRBV9	-	-	TRBJ1-3	CASSAHSTDGNTIYF	TGTGCCAGCAGCGCCCACTCGACAGACGGAAACACCATATATTTT
TRBV7-6	-	-	TRBJ2-7	CASSLASAGAWSNEQYF	TGTGCCAGCAGCTTAGCGTCGGCGGGGGCATGGTCCAACGAGCAGTACTTC
TRBV9	-	-	TRBJ2-2	CASSVENTGELFF	TGTGCCAGCAGCGTAGAAAACACCGGGGAGCTGTTTTTT